The 5 T cell receptor beta chains below all came from one sample that was sequenced in a study of control samples from healthy donors and cancer patients. Measured with immunoSEQ multiplex PCR; TCRdb has only the in-frame clones, and not every one. This sample has about 170,000 clones; 85% to 95% occur once, and the top ten carry about 1.5%. The sequencing input was blood. The receptors stem from a young woman in good health.

The chain combines TRBV4-2 with TRBJ2-1; D may be TRBD2 (5 bases). This CDR3 contains 14 residues. Trimming shortened V by 0 bases and J by 8 bases, and 11 bases separated the two germline ends. CDR1 and CDR2 from the germline V gene are LGHNA and YNFKEQ. The CDR3 sequence is CASSQDLLVYEQFF. In nucleotides, the CDR3 is TGTGCCAGCAGCCAAGATCTACTAGTTTATGAGCAGTTCTTC.

The CDR3 here is CASSSNPPGTGGFYYGYTF. In DNA, the CDR3 is TGCGCCAGCAGTTCCAATCCCCCCGGGACAGGGGGATTTTACTATGGCTACACCTTC. The chain employs TRBV5-1 and TRBJ1-2, with TRBD1 matching 11 bases. CDR1 is SGHRS, CDR2 YFSETQ, per germline. V shed 5 bases, J shed 3 bases, and the junction held 18 bases outside the gene matches. This CDR3 region has 19 residues.

The genes are TRBV12-5 and TRBJ1-1; tentative D call: TRBD1 (5 bases). Trimming pared 1 base from V and 1 base from J, leaving 7 bases between. The germline CDR1 and CDR2 sequences are LGHNT and FRNRAP. The CDR3 runs 14 residues. The CDR3 nucleotides are TGTGCTAGTGGTTTGGCCACAGGGAACACTGAAGCTTTCTTT. Translated, it gives CASGLATGNTEAFF.

The CDR3 nucleotides read TGTGCCAGCAGATTTCGGGGGACCACAGATACGCAGTATTTT. Protein sequence: CASRFRGTTDTQYF. The rearrangement uses TRBV2 and TRBJ2-3; the D gene is possibly TRBD2 (6 bases). V dropped 6 bases and J dropped 2 bases, with 12 bases sitting between them. The germline V gene encodes CDR1 SNHLY and CDR2 FYNNEI. The CDR3 runs 14 residues.

CDR3 nucleotide sequence: TGTGCCAGCAGTTTAATCGTTGCGGATACGCAGTATTTT. Its protein product is CASSLIVADTQYF. The chain combines TRBV12-3 or TRBV12-4 with TRBJ2-3; no clear D gene. The length of the CDR3 is 13 residues. Trimming took 2 bases from V and 6 from J, leaving 9 bases between them.